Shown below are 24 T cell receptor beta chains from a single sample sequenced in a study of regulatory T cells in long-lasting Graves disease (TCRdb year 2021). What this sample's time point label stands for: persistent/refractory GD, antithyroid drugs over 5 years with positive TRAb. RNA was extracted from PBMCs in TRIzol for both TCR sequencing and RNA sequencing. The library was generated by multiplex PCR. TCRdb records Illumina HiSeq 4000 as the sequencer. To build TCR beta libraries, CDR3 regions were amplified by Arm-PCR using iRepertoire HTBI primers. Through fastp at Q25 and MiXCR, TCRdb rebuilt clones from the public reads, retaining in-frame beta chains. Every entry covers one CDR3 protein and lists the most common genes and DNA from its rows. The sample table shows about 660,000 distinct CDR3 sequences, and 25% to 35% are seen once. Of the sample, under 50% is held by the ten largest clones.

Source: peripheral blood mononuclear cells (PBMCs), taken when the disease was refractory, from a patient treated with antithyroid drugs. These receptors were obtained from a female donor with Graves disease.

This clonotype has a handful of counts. The DNA for the CDR3 is TGCAGCGTCGGGAACTATGGAAACATTCAGTACTTC. Its protein product is CSVGNYGNIQYF. This chain connects TRBV29-1 to TRBJ2-4, with D possibly TRBD2 on 5 matching bases. V was pared by 6 bases and J by 6 bases, with 12 bases between. Germline V gene data show CDR1 as SQVTM and CDR2 as ANQGSEA. This CDR3 region has 12 residues.

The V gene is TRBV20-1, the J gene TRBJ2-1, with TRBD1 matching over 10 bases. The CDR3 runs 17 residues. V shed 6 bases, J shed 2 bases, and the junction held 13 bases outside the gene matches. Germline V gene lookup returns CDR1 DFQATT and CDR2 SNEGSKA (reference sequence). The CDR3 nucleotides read TGCAGTGCACAGATGCCCCCGGGACAGGGGACCTACAATGAGCAGTTCTTC. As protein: CSAQMPPGQGTYNEQFF.

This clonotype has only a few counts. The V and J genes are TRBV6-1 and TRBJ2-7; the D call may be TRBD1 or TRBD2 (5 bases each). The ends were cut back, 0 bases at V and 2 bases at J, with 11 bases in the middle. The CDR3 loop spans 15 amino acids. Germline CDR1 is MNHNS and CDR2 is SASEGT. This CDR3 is CASSEAGAGPYEQYF. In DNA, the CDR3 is TGTGCCAGCAGTGAAGCCGGGGCAGGCCCCTACGAGCAGTACTTC.

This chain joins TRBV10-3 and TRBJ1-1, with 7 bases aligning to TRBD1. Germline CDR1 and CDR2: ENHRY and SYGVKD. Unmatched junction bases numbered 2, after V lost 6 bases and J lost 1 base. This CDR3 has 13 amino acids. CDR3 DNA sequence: TGTGCCATCAGGGGACAGCGGAACACTGAAGCTTTCTTT. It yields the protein CAIRGQRNTEAFF.

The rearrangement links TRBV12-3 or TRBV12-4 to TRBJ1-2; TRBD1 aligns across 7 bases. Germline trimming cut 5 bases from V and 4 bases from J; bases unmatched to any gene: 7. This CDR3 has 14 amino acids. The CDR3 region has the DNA TGTGCCAGCAGTCAGGGGGATCTAAGCTATGGCTACACCTTC. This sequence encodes CASSQGDLSYGYTF.

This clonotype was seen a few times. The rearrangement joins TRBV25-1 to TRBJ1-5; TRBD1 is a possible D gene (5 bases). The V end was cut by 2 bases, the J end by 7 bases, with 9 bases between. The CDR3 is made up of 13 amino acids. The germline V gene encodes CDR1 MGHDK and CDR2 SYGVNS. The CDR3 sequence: CASSEGAAQPQHF. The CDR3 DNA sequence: TGTGCCAGCAGTGAAGGGGCCGCCCAGCCCCAGCATTTT.

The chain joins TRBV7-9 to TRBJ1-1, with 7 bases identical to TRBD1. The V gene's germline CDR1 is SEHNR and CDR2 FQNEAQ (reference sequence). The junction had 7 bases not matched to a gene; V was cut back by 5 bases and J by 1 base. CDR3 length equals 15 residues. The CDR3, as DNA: TGTGCCAGCAGCCTGGGACAGCCAGCGAACACTGAAGCTTTCTTT. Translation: CASSLGQPANTEAFF.

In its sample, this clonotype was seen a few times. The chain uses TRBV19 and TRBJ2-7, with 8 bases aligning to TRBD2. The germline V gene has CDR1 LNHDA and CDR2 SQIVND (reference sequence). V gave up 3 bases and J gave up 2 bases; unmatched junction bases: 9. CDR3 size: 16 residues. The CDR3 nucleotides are TGTGCCAGTAGTATGGCAGGTACTAGCGGACCCTACGAGCAGTACTTC. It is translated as CASSMAGTSGPYEQYF.

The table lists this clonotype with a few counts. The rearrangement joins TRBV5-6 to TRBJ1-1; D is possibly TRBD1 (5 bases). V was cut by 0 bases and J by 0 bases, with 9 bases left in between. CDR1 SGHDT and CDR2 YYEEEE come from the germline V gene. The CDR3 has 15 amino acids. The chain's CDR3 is CASSLGTPLNTEAFF. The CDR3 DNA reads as TGTGCCAGCAGCTTGGGGACACCTTTGAACACTGAAGCTTTCTTT.

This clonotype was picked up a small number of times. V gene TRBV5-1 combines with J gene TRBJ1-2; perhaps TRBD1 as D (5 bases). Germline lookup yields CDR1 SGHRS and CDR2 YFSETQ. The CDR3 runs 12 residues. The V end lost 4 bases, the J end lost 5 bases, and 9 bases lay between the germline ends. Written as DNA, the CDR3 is TGCGCCAGCAGCGCGGAGGGGTATGGCTACACCTTC. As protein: CASSAEGYGYTF.

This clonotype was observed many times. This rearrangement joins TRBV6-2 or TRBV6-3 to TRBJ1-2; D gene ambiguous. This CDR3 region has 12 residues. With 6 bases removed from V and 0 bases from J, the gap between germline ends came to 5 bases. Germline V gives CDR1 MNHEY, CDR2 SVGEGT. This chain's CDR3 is CASSTSNYGYTF. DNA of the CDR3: TGTGCCAGCAGCACATCTAACTATGGCTACACCTTC.

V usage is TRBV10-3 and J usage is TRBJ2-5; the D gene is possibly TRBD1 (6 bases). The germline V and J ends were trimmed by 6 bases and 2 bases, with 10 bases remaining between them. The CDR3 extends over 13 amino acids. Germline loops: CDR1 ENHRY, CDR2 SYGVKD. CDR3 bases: TGTGCCATCAGGACCGGGACACAAGAGACCCAGTACTTC. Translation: CAIRTGTQETQYF.

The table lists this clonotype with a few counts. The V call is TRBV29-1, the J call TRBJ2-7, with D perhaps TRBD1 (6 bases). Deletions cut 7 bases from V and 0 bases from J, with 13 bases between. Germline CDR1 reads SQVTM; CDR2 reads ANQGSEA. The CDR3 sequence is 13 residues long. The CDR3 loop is CSGGQGSSYEQYF. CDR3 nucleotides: TGCAGCGGGGGGCAGGGGAGCTCCTACGAGCAGTACTTC.

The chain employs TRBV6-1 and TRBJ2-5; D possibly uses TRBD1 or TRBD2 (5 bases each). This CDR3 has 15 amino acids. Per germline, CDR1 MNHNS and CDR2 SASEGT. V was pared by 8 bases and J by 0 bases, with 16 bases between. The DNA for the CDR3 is TGTGCCAGCGGATGGACTGGGGCCTACCAAGAGACCCAGTACTTC. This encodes CASGWTGAYQETQYF.

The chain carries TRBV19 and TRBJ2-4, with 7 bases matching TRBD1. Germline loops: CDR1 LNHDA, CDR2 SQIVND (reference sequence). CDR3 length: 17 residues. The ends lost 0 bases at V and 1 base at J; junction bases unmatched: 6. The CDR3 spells CASSIDLARGAKNIQYF. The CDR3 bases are TGTGCCAGTAGTATAGATCTGGCCAGGGGGGCCAAAAACATTCAGTACTTC.

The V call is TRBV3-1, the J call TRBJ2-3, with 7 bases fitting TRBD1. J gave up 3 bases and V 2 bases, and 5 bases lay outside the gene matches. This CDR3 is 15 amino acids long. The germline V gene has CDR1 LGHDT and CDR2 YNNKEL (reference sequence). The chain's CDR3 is CASSQLGTDTDTQYF. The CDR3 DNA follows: TGTGCCAGCAGCCAACTTGGGACAGATACAGATACGCAGTATTTT.

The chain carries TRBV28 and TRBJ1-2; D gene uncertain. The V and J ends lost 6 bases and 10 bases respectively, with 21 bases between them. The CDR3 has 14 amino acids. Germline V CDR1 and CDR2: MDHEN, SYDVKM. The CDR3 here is CASRDETLLVHYTF. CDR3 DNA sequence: TGTGCCAGCAGAGACGAGACCCTACTTGTTCACTACACCTTC.

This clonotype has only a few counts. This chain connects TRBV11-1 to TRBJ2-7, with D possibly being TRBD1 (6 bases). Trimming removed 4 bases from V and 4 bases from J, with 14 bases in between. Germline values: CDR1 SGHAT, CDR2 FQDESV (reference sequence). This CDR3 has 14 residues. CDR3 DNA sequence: TGTGCCAGCAGCTGGACCGACAGGACTTACGAGCAGTACTTC. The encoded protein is CASSWTDRTYEQYF. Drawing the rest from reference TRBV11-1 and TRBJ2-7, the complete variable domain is EAEVAQSPRYKITEKSQAVAFWCDPISGHATLYWYRQILGQGPELLVQFQDESVVDDSQLPKDRFSAERLKGVDSTLKIQPAELGDSAMYLCASSWTDRTYEQYFGPGTRLTVT.

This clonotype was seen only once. CDR3: CSARETQGQPQHF. In DNA, the CDR3 is TGCAGTGCTAGAGAAACACAGGGACAGCCCCAGCATTTT. This sequence joins TRBV20-1 and TRBJ1-5; D may be TRBD1 (6 bases). Germline CDR1 reads DFQATT; CDR2 reads SNEGSKA (reference sequence). Trimming took 0 bases from V and 7 from J, leaving 10 bases between them. The CDR3 totals 13 residues.

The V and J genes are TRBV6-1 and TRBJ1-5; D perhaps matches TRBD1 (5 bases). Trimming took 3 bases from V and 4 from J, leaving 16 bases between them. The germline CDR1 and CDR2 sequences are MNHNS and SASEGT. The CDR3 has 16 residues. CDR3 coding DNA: TGTGCCAGCAGTGACAGGGTAGGATTATCAAATCAGCCCCAGCATTTT. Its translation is CASSDRVGLSNQPQHF.

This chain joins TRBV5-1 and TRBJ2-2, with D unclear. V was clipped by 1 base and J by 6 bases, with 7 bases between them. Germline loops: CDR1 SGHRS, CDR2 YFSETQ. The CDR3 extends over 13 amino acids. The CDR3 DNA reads TGCGCCAGCAGCTTGTCCTTCTCCGGGGAGCTGTTTTTT. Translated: CASSLSFSGELFF.

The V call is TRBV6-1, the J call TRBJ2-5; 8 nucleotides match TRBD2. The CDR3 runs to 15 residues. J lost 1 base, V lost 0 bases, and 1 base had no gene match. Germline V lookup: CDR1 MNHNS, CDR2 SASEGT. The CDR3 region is CASSEASGTQETQYF. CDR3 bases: TGTGCCAGCAGTGAAGCTAGCGGGACCCAAGAGACCCAGTACTTC.

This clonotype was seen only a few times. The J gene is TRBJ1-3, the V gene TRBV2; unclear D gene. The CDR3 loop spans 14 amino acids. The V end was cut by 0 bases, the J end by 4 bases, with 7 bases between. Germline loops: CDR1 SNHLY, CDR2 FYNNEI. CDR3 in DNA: TGTGCCAGCAGTGAAGCTGTGGGAGGAAACACCATATATTTT. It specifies CASSEAVGGNTIYF.

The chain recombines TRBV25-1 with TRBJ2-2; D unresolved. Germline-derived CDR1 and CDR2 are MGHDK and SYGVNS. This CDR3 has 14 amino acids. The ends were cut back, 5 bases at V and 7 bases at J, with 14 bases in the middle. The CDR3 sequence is CASSKSGMIGELFF. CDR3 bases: TGTGCCAGCAGTAAATCTGGGATGATCGGGGAGCTGTTTTTT.